A selection of T cell receptor beta chains follows, all from one sample in a study of T-cell memory formation after mild COVID-19. TCRdb independently ran MiXCR on the 5' RACE reads; one entry per CDR3 protein. This sample has 65,000 to 95,000 distinct CDR3 sequences; 9.5% to 15% occur once, and the top ten carry 41%. What was sequenced was PBMCs or a T cell subset sorted from them (not recorded which). Receptors originate from a man younger than 30 who had mild COVID-19 (a few samples of this study predate the infection). Cell type and time point are not known. CDR3s include the opening cysteine and the closing phenylalanine or tryptophan. The D gene is left open where the match is weak. Size values are once, few and many counts, or a class for expanded clones, and some rows have none.

J gene,D gene,V gene,clone size,CDR3 DNA,CDR3 protein
TRBJ2-7,TRBD2,TRBV20-1,few,TGCAGTGCTAGAGATCAGCTAGCGGACTCCTACGAGCAGTACTTC,CSARDQLADSYEQYF
TRBJ2-2,-,TRBV12-3/TRBV12-4,few,TGTGCCAGCAGTTTCCTGGGCACCGGGGAGCTGTTTTTT,CASSFLGTGELFF
TRBJ1-4,-,TRBV5-1,few,TGCGCCAGCAGCCCCTTAAGTCCGGCCGGAGGGAATGAAAAACTGTTTTTT,CASSPLSPAGGNEKLFF
TRBJ2-7,-,TRBV7-9,few,TGTGCCAGCAGCGCTCCTACTAGCTACGAGCAGTACTTC,CASSAPTSYEQYF
TRBJ2-2,-,TRBV5-6,few,TGTGCCAGCAGCTGGGCCACGGGGGCCTGGACCGGGGAGCTGTTTTTT,CASSWATGAWTGELFF
TRBJ2-5,-,TRBV24-1,few,TGTGCCACCAGTGATTCACAGGGCCAAGAGACCCAGTACTTC,CATSDSQGQETQYF
TRBJ2-3,TRBD2,TRBV7-8,many,TGTGCCAGCAGCGGGCGCGGGGGGCTCACAGATACGCAGTATTTT,CASSGRGGLTDTQYF
TRBJ2-3,-,TRBV7-9,few,TGTGCCAGCAGCTTAGCCGACGGGGCCTCCACAGATACGCAGTATTTT,CASSLADGASTDTQYF
TRBJ1-1,-,TRBV19,-,TGTGCCAGTAGAGCAGGGATCACTGAAGCTTTCTTT,CASRAGITEAFF
TRBJ2-2,-,TRBV11-3,few,TGTGCCAGCAGCGTATGGGGGGGCAGGGCGAACACCGGGGAGCTGTTTTTT,CASSVWGGRANTGELFF
TRBJ2-5,-,TRBV6-5,many,TGTGCCAGCAGTTACTCAAGGTCTGGGCCAGAGACCCAGTACTTC,CASSYSRSGPETQYF
TRBJ1-5,-,TRBV7-2,few,TGTGCCAGCAGCTTAGTCCCTCATCAGCCCCAGCATTTT,CASSLVPHQPQHF
TRBJ1-1,TRBD1,TRBV10-3,few,TGTGCCATCAGTGAACCGGACAGGGGGCGCGTCCCTTTCTTT,CAISEPDRGRVPFF
TRBJ1-4,-,TRBV6-6,once,TGTGCCAGCAGTTGGGGTAATGAAAAACTGTTTTTT,CASSWGNEKLFF
TRBJ1-2,TRBD1,TRBV6-5,-,TGTGCCAGCAGTTTGCACCAGGGGGCTAACTATGGCTACACCTTC,CASSLHQGANYGYTF
TRBJ1-1,-,TRBV20-1,-,TGCAGTGCTAGAGTCAGGGTTAGTTCTGGTGGTGAAGCTTTCTTT,CSARVRVSSGGEAFF
TRBJ2-5,-,TRBV9,few,TGTGCCAGCAGCTCCCAGGGAGGCCAAGAGACCCAGTACTTC,CASSSQGGQETQYF
TRBJ2-2,-,TRBV11-3,-,TGTGCCAGCAGCTTATTCCCCGTAGGGGGGGCATCCGGGGAGCTGTTTTTT,CASSLFPVGGASGELFF
TRBJ2-5,TRBD2,TRBV7-2,-,TGTGCCAGCAGCTTAGGGCCCCCCAGCGGGGGCCCGCGGGAGACCCAGTACTTC,CASSLGPPSGGPRETQYF
TRBJ2-7,-,TRBV7-6,once,TGTGCCAGCAGCCCCATGGACGGATCCTACGAGCAGTACTTC,CASSPMDGSYEQYF
TRBJ2-3,-,TRBV27,few,TGTGCCAGCAATACCCTGGGGGTTAGCACAGATACGCAGTATTTT,CASNTLGVSTDTQYF
TRBJ1-2,-,TRBV5-1,few,TGCGCCAGCAGCTCGGACAGTCGCTATGGCTACACCTTC,CASSSDSRYGYTF
TRBJ1-2,-,TRBV4-2,few,TGTGCCAGCAGCCAAGATCGGACCGACTTCAACTATGGCTACACCTTC,CASSQDRTDFNYGYTF
TRBJ2-3,TRBD1,TRBV3-1,-,TGTGCCAGCAGCCAAGATGTGACAGGGGGGCCAGATACGCAGTATTTT,CASSQDVTGGPDTQYF
TRBJ1-1,-,TRBV7-9,-,TGTGCCAGCAGTTCCTGGACGGGAAACACTGAAGCTTTCTTT,CASSSWTGNTEAFF
TRBJ1-6,TRBD1,TRBV7-9,many,TGTGCCAGCAGCTTCACAGGGGGTAATTCACCCCTCCACTTT,CASSFTGGNSPLHF
TRBJ1-2,-,TRBV5-1,-,TGCGCCAGCAGCTCCCTGGGAGGGGACCACTATGGCTACACCTTC,CASSSLGGDHYGYTF
TRBJ1-6,TRBD1,TRBV14,-,TGTGCCAGCAGCCCTTCCGGGACAGGGAATTCACCCCTCCACTTT,CASSPSGTGNSPLHF
TRBJ2-2,TRBD2,TRBV2,few,TGTGCCAGCAGCAAAGGACTAGCGGGGAACACCGGGGAGCTGTTTTTT,CASSKGLAGNTGELFF
TRBJ1-1,-,TRBV7-2,-,TGTGCCAGCAGATCGGGTGGGATAAACACTGAAGCTTTCTTT,CASRSGGINTEAFF
TRBJ2-1,-,TRBV7-9,-,TGTGCCAGCAGCCCCGGAGAAGCGGGCCACAATGAGCAGTTCTTC,CASSPGEAGHNEQFF
TRBJ1-2,-,TRBV28,many,TGTGCCAGCAGTTTTCCCACCCCCACTTATGGCTACACCTTC,CASSFPTPTYGYTF
TRBJ2-7,-,TRBV25-1,few,TGTGCCAGCACTCGCGGGGCGTACTACGAGCAGTACTTC,CASTRGAYYEQYF